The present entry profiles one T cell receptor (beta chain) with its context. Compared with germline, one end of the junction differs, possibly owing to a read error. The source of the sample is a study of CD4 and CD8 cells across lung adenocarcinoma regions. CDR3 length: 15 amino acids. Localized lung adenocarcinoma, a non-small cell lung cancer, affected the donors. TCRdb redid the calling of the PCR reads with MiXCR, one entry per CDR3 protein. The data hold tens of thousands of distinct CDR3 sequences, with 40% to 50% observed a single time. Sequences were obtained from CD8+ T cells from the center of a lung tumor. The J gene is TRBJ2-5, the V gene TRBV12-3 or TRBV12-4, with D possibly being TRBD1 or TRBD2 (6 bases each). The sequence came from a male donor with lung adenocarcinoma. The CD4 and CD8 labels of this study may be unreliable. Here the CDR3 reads CARGFGGSDRETQYF. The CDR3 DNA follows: TGTGCCAGGGGGTTCGGGGGCAGCGACCGGGAGACGCAGTATTTC.